What follows are 16 T cell receptor beta chains derived from one specimen sequenced in a study of cytomegalovirus exposure and HLA in healthy donors. This PCR relied on a set of 60 Vbeta primers and 13 Jbeta primers. Data came from immunoSEQ multiplex PCR; TCRdb stores just in-frame clones and leaves some out. The data show fewer than 150,000 clones, 70% seen once. The specimen was PBMCs. The receptors were gathered from a woman in her twenties or thirties in good health and CMV-seronegative.

The chain has TRBV28 and TRBJ2-7, with 7 bases identical to TRBD2. Germline CDR1 and CDR2: MDHEN and SYDVKM. Trimming at V came to 10 bases and at J to 5 bases, leaving 5 bases not matched to a gene. This CDR3 is 11 amino acids long. CDR3 sequence: CATRTRDEQYF. The CDR3 DNA is TGTGCCACCCGGACTAGAGACGAGCAGTACTTC.

The chain employs TRBV19 and TRBJ1-5; 7 nucleotides agree with TRBD1. The germline V gene encodes CDR1 LNHDA and CDR2 SQIVND (reference sequence). CDR3 length: 18 residues. V gave up 7 bases and J gave up 4 bases; unmatched junction bases: 19. Written as DNA, the CDR3 is TGTGCCAGTACCTTGGGGGCAGGGGGACTAGCACGAAATCAGCCCCAGCATTTT. Protein: CASTLGAGGLARNQPQHF.

This clone was detected only once. The chain couples TRBV10-3 to TRBJ2-1, with 13 bases lining up with TRBD2. CDR1 and CDR2 from the germline V gene are ENHRY and SYGVKD. Trimming at V came to 3 bases and at J to 4 bases, leaving 9 bases not matched to a gene. The CDR3 covers 18 residues. Here the CDR3 DNA reads TGTGCCATCAGTGACCCCGGGACTAGCGGGACTCAGTACAATGAGCAGTTCTTC. Translated: CAISDPGTSGTQYNEQFF.

The CDR3 DNA reads as TGTGCCAGCAGTAATCTCTCAGGTCGCTATGGCTACACCTTC. Encoded protein: CASSNLSGRYGYTF. The chain carries TRBV6-5 and TRBJ1-2; D is unclear. This CDR3 spans 14 amino acids. V lost 5 bases and J 4 bases, leaving 14 bases between the germline ends. Germline CDR1 MNHEY, CDR2 SVGAGI.

This chain links TRBV5-6 with TRBJ1-1; 7 nucleotides line up with TRBD1. V shed 4 bases, J shed 0 bases, and the junction held 3 bases outside the gene matches. Germline CDR1 reads SGHDT; CDR2 reads YYEEEE. The CDR3 totals 14 residues. CDR3: CASSRGTVNTEAFF. DNA of the CDR3: TGTGCCAGCAGCAGAGGGACAGTGAACACTGAAGCTTTCTTT.

This chain uses TRBV7-8 with TRBJ2-2, with D possibly matching TRBD1 (5 bases). The CDR3 sequence is 14 residues long. Trimming removed 3 bases from V and 7 bases from J, with 12 bases in between. Germline CDR1 is SGHVS and CDR2 is FQNEAQ. The DNA for the CDR3 is TGTGCCAGCAGCTTGGGCGCAGGGCTCGGGGAGCTGTTTTTT. Protein sequence: CASSLGAGLGELFF.

The chain joins TRBV28 to TRBJ1-2, with D maybe TRBD1 (6 bases). The CDR3 is 15 residues long. V dropped 2 bases and J dropped 2 bases, with 12 bases sitting between them. Germline assignment: CDR1 MDHEN and CDR2 SYDVKM. The CDR3 DNA reads as TGTGCCAGCAGTTTAAAAGGACAGCCAAACTATGGCTACACCTTC. Translation gives CASSLKGQPNYGYTF.

The table lists this clone with a count of one. The chain is built from TRBV28 and TRBJ1-1; D perhaps matches TRBD1 (5 bases). The CDR3 is 14 residues long. Germline V gene lookup returns CDR1 MDHEN and CDR2 SYDVKM. V lost 0 bases and J lost 6, with 11 bases in between. The CDR3: CASSLWGGNAEAFF. In nucleotides, the CDR3 is TGTGCCAGCAGTTTATGGGGGGGAAACGCTGAAGCTTTCTTT.

The chain combines TRBV7-3 with TRBJ1-6; a weak D match, TRBD1 (6 bases). Germline V gene data show CDR1 as SGHTA and CDR2 as FQGTGA. CDR3 size: 15 residues. V was cut by 3 bases and J by 10 bases, with 16 bases left in between. CDR3 DNA sequence: TGTGCCAGCAGCTTGACAGGTGGGATGTACTCACCCCTCCACTTT. The encoded protein is CASSLTGGMYSPLHF.

V gene TRBV9 combines with J gene TRBJ2-5; D gene ambiguous. Germline V gene data show CDR1 as SGDLS and CDR2 as YYNGEE. The length of the CDR3 is 14 residues. V shed 7 bases and J shed 5 bases, with 18 bases lying between them. The CDR3 region has the DNA TGTGCCAGCCTAGGAAAGACCTCGGAGGAGACCCAGTACTTC. It specifies CASLGKTSEETQYF.

V is TRBV5-5 and J is TRBJ2-2; 8 nucleotides line up with TRBD2. The CDR3 sequence is 18 residues long. V lost 4 bases to trimming and J lost 5 bases; unmatched junction nucleotides: 16. Germline CDR1 is SGHKS and CDR2 is YYEKEE (reference sequence). The CDR3 region has the DNA TGTGCCAGCAGCCGGCGTGGAGTAGCGGGGATTGGGACCGGGGAGCTGTTTTTT. Its protein is CASSRRGVAGIGTGELFF.

This clone has a single count. The chain combines TRBV20-1 with TRBJ2-3; D perhaps matches TRBD2 (6 bases). The germline CDR1 and CDR2 sequences are DFQATT and SNEGSKA (reference sequence). V lost 6 bases and J lost 8, with 12 bases in between. This CDR3 has 11 amino acids. The CDR3 spells CSASLLATQYF. CDR3 in DNA: TGCAGTGCCTCCTTACTAGCTACGCAGTATTTT.

The chain combines TRBV29-1 with TRBJ2-1; 7 bases align to TRBD2. CDR3 size: 13 residues. V lost 4 bases to trimming and J lost 7 bases; unmatched junction nucleotides: 7. Germline V gene data show CDR1 as SQVTM and CDR2 as ANQGSEA. Written as DNA, the CDR3 is TGCAGCGTTGGCCGGGAGGTTAAGAATGAGCAGTTCTTC. It codes for CSVGREVKNEQFF.

In this sample, this clone turned up a few times. The rearrangement links TRBV28 to TRBJ2-7; 10 positions agree with TRBD1. V was pared by 6 bases and J by 0 bases, with 2 bases of the junction left unmatched. The germline gives CDR1 MDHEN, CDR2 SYDVKM. The CDR3 has 14 residues. The CDR3 nucleotides read TGTGCCAGCAGGGGACAGGGGCGCTCCTACGAGCAGTACTTC. Protein: CASRGQGRSYEQYF.

In its sample, this clone was seen a few times. The CDR3 here is CASSVASGGDTQYF. The CDR3 DNA reads TGTGCCAGCAGCGTAGCTAGCGGGGGGGATACGCAGTATTTT. The chain is built from TRBV9 and TRBJ2-3, with 11 bases identical to TRBD2. This CDR3 is built from 14 residues. The germline CDR1 and CDR2 sequences are SGDLS and YYNGEE. V shed 0 bases, J shed 6 bases, and the junction held 0 bases outside the gene matches.

This chain uses TRBV30 with TRBJ2-7, with D possibly TRBD1 on 6 matching bases. CDR1 GTSNPN and CDR2 SVGIG come from the germline V gene (reference sequence). CDR3 size: 14 residues. V lost 5 bases to trimming and J lost 4 bases, with 18 bases between them. The chain's CDR3 is CAWSQGSLQYEQYF. The CDR3 DNA is TGTGCCTGGTCACAGGGAAGTCTACAGTACGAGCAGTACTTC.